A selection of T cell receptor beta chains follows, all from one sample in a study of CD8+ T cells in alopecia areata. The protocol was immunoSEQ multiplex PCR, while the TCRdb copy is restricted to in-frame clones and leaves out a portion. Among about 100,000 clones listed, roughly three fifths were seen once. The material was CD8+ T cells sorted from blood, obtained between weeks 55 and 65, from a patient treated with tofacitinib. The origin of the receptors is a human donor with alopecia areata. CDR3s include the opening cysteine and the closing phenylalanine or tryptophan. D genes are given only for firm matches. The size field is filled for only some rows; it gives once, few, many or a size class.

CDR3: CASSSGGPTGEQYF
DNA: TGTGCCAGTAGTTCGGGGGGACCGACGGGGGAGCAGTACTTC
J: TRBJ2-7
length: 14
size: NA
V: TRBV19
D: TRBD2

CDR3: CASSYSNRGDTQYF
DNA: TGTGCCAGCAGTTACTCGAACAGGGGAGATACGCAGTATTTT
J: TRBJ2-3
length: 14
size: NA
V: TRBV6-6
D: TRBD1

CDR3: CASSTTSFEQFF
DNA: TGCGCCAGCAGCACCACTAGTTTTGAGCAGTTCTTC
J: TRBJ2-1
length: 12
size: NA
V: TRBV5-1
D: NA

CDR3: CASSLLYDSDNYGYTF
DNA: TGTGCCAGCAGCTTGCTTTACGACAGCGACAACTATGGCTACACCTTC
J: TRBJ1-2
length: 16
size: NA
V: TRBV5-6
D: NA

CDR3: CASSLRKPLAGDYNEQFF
DNA: TGTGCCAGCAGCCTGAGGAAGCCACTAGCGGGGGACTACAATGAGCAGTTCTTC
J: TRBJ2-1
length: 18
size: NA
V: TRBV14
D: TRBD2

CDR3: CASGTGVVQPQHF
DNA: TGTGCTAGTGGGACCGGAGTCGTTCAGCCCCAGCATTTT
J: TRBJ1-5
length: 13
size: NA
V: TRBV12-5
D: NA

CDR3: CATSGSDRGYYNEQFF
DNA: TGTGCCACCAGCGGCTCGGACAGGGGGTACTACAATGAGCAGTTCTTC
J: TRBJ2-1
length: 16
size: NA
V: TRBV15
D: TRBD1

CDR3: CASRAPTGGGGETQYF
DNA: TGTGCCAGCAGGGCACCTACAGGGGGCGGAGGGGAGACCCAGTACTTC
J: TRBJ2-5
length: 16
size: NA
V: TRBV7-9
D: TRBD1

CDR3: CASSLSSTGRLLNEQFF
DNA: TGTGCCAGCAGTTTATCATCGACAGGGAGGTTATTGAATGAGCAGTTCTTC
J: TRBJ2-1
length: 17
size: NA
V: TRBV27
D: NA

CDR3: CASSRTSELFF
DNA: TGTGCCAGCAGCAGAACTTCGGAACTGTTTTTT
J: TRBJ1-4
length: 11
size: few
V: TRBV7-8
D: NA

CDR3: CSAGVAEAFF
DNA: TGCAGTGCAGGCGTGGCTGAAGCTTTCTTT
J: TRBJ1-1
length: 10
size: few
V: TRBV20-1
D: NA

CDR3: CASSLYRGVRNTEAFF
DNA: TGTGCCAGTAGTTTATACAGGGGGGTCAGGAACACTGAAGCTTTCTTT
J: TRBJ1-1
length: 16
size: NA
V: TRBV19
D: TRBD1

CDR3: CASSFGSPEAFF
DNA: TGTGCCAGCAGCTTCGGCTCCCCTGAAGCTTTCTTT
J: TRBJ1-1
length: 12
size: NA
V: TRBV11-2
D: NA

CDR3: CASSLVWEGNTEAFF
DNA: TGTGCCAGCAGCTTAGTTTGGGAGGGGAACACTGAAGCTTTCTTT
J: TRBJ1-1
length: 15
size: NA
V: TRBV13
D: NA

CDR3: CAGGQETQRQPQHF
DNA: TGTGCCGGGGGACAGGAGACTCAGCGGCAGCCCCAGCATTTT
J: TRBJ1-5
length: 14
size: few
V: TRBV27
D: TRBD1

CDR3: CASSQAGAGLAKNIQYF
DNA: TGTGCCAGCAGCCAAGCCGGGGCGGGCCTAGCCAAAAACATTCAGTACTTC
J: TRBJ2-4
length: 17
size: NA
V: TRBV4-2
D: NA